These T cell receptor beta chains were read from a single sample in a study of blood T cell repertoires in COVID-19. The method was immunoSEQ multiplex PCR; TCRdb's version includes in-frame clones alone and lacks a portion of them. Of about 130,000 clones in the sample, approximately 74% were seen once. Sequencing was carried out using peripheral blood. The receptors here all came from a man aged 55 to 70 with acute or convalescent COVID-19. Each CDR3 is given with its conserved first and last residue.

V gene	J gene	CDR3 protein
TRBV24-1	TRBJ2-7	CATSLGRDRDHEQYF
TRBV4-2	TRBJ1-2	CASSSPLPGTALGYTF
TRBV18	TRBJ2-7	CASSLSGISYEQYF
TRBV2	TRBJ2-2	CASMSTGGAGELFF
TRBV9	TRBJ2-1	CASSAGTNYNEQFF
TRBV4-1	TRBJ2-7	CASSQDPVASGSYEQYF
TRBV7-3	TRBJ2-2	CASSSGLAGTGELFF
TRBV19	TRBJ2-3	CASRLKPGRGIDTQYF
TRBV7-8	TRBJ2-3	CASSFARSSTDTQYF
TRBV7-9	TRBJ2-5	CASSLERRGRYQETQYF
TRBV6-1	TRBJ1-2	CASSEETVLYGYTF
TRBV6-5	TRBJ1-3	CASSPAGTTGNTIYF
TRBV27	TRBJ1-2	CASSRTFSVNGYTF
TRBV9	TRBJ1-1	CASSVGPQTGGTEAFF
TRBV7-3	TRBJ1-6	CASSLTRDSNSPLHF
TRBV6-5	TRBJ1-2	CASSYSYERGNGYTF
TRBV9	TRBJ2-2	CASSARGRANTGELFF
TRBV27	TRBJ1-1	CASSFRSGYFEAFF
TRBV30	TRBJ1-2	CAWDRGYYGYTF
TRBV4-2	TRBJ1-4	CASSQAGTGNEKLFF
TRBV2	TRBJ2-6	CASIQGNGANVLTF
TRBV12-3/TRBV12-4	TRBJ2-7	CASSLQGSHEQYF
TRBV6-6	TRBJ2-7	CASSYSTGGAGNEQYF
TRBV15	TRBJ2-7	CATSRDRFSYEQYF
TRBV2	TRBJ1-1	CASGETGKLGEAFF
TRBV29-1	TRBJ2-7	CSVEVGTSRVEQYF
TRBV3-1/TRBV3-2	TRBJ2-5	CASSQADRGTRETQYF
TRBV6-5	TRBJ2-1	CASSYTFRQGHNEQFF
TRBV11-2	TRBJ2-2	CASSLVHSSAITGELFF
TRBV6-4	TRBJ1-1	CASSDQGQKAFF
TRBV7-2	TRBJ2-3	CASSLDSGSDTQYF
TRBV2	TRBJ1-5	CASSTTGRGQPQHF
TRBV7-9	TRBJ2-3	CASSLVGGADTQYF
TRBV4-2	TRBJ2-7	CASSSRTSGGYEQYF
TRBV2	TRBJ1-2	CASSEATESNYGYTF
TRBV29-1	TRBJ2-3	CSVRDRPTDTQYF
TRBV5-1	TRBJ1-4	CASSIGILNEKLFF
TRBV11-2	TRBJ2-7	CASSSKENRTGTFYEQYF
TRBV28	TRBJ2-1	CASSFSGQGYNEQFF
TRBV6-5	TRBJ2-6	CASIGGSSGANVLTF
TRBV19	TRBJ1-2	CASSVGQGYYGYTF
TRBV14	TRBJ2-3	CASSQVPGQLTDTQYF
TRBV9	TRBJ1-6	CASGSGQKMNSPLHF
TRBV2	TRBJ1-4	CASRVTATNEKLFF
TRBV5-1	TRBJ2-7	CASSPLEGSGYEQYF
TRBV5-1	TRBJ1-1	CASSYGRGNTEAFF
TRBV6-5	TRBJ2-7	CASTIVGAYEQYF
TRBV6-1	TRBJ1-2	CASSETTWKGYTF
TRBV7-2	TRBJ1-6	CASSLGQNNSPLHF
TRBV2	TRBJ1-4	CASRQGAGEKLFF
TRBV4-2	TRBJ2-2	CASSPRLAGGTGELFF
TRBV19	TRBJ1-2	CASSVDPGQAGGYTF